Listed below are T cell receptor beta chains from one sample, sequenced in a study of Graves' ophthalmopathy and Graves' hyperthyroidism. A single record per CDR3 protein comes from TCRdb applying MiXCR to the multiplex PCR reads. The sample has roughly 1.1 million distinct CDR3 sequences; about two fifths are singletons. Sequencing input: peripheral blood or thyroid tissue (not recorded which). Receptor source: an adult man with Graves' hyperthyroidism. CDR3s include the opening cysteine and the closing phenylalanine or tryptophan. D genes are given only for firm matches. The size of a clone is reported for some rows only, either as once, few or many, or as a class for expanded clones.

few	TRBJ1-6	TRBV9	TRBD1	CASSVTTGDSPLHF	TGTGCCAGCAGCGTGACGACAGGGGATTCACCCCTCCACTTT
.	TRBJ1-1	TRBV6-1	.	CASSQIQGSLNTEAFF	TGTGCCAGCAGTCAGATACAGGGTTCTCTTAACACTGAAGCTTTCTTT
.	TRBJ1-2	TRBV10-3	.	CASSYVGRGVGYTF	TGTGCCAGCAGTTACGTGGGCAGGGGAGTCGGCTACACCTTC
few	TRBJ2-7	TRBV4-3	TRBD2	CASSERWGGGYEQYF	TGCGCCAGCAGCGAACGATGGGGCGGGGGCTACGAGCAGTACTTC
many	TRBJ1-1	TRBV12-3/TRBV12-4	.	CASSSRTITMNTEAFF	TGTGCCAGCAGTTCAAGGACGATAACCATGAACACTGAAGCTTTCTTT
once	TRBJ2-2	TRBV5-4	.	CASSLTQGELFF	TGTGCCAGCAGCTTGACTCAGGGGGAGCTGTTTTTT
many	TRBJ1-5	TRBV30	.	CAWSRDSNQPQHF	TGTGCCTGGAGTCGAGATAGCAATCAGCCCCAGCATTTT
once	TRBJ1-1	TRBV12-3/TRBV12-4	TRBD1	CASSPRDSLEAFF	TGTGCCAGCAGCCCCCGGGACAGCCTTGAAGCTTTCTTT
many	TRBJ1-1	TRBV25-1	.	CASSPQTPMNTEAFF	TGTGCCAGCAGCCCTCAGACACCTATGAACACTGAAGCTTTCTTT
.	TRBJ1-2	TRBV25-1	.	CASVDSGRDYGYTF	TGTGCCAGCGTTGATAGCGGGAGAGACTATGGCTACACCTTC
many	TRBJ2-7	TRBV20-1	TRBD2	CSAESGSIGEQYF	TGCAGTGCTGAGAGCGGGAGTATTGGCGAGCAGTACTTC
.	TRBJ2-2	TRBV11-2	.	CASSGGGGWELFF	TGTGCCAGCAGCGGGGGAGGGGGCTGGGAGCTGTTTTTT
.	TRBJ1-2	TRBV19	TRBD1	CASSHLTPGTGGADGYTF	TGTGCCAGTAGTCACCTCACCCCCGGGACAGGGGGCGCGGATGGCTACACCTTC
.	TRBJ2-2	TRBV19	TRBD2	CASSYSTSGAENTGELFF	TGTGCCAGCAGTTACTCAACTAGCGGGGCCGAGAACACCGGGGAGCTGTTTTTT
.	TRBJ1-1	TRBV24-1	.	CATSDLPGNTEAFF	TGTGCCACCAGTGATTTGCCAGGGAACACTGAAGCTTTCTTT
many	TRBJ2-7	TRBV20-1	.	CSARVPPGEQYF	TGCAGTGCTAGAGTGCCGCCCGGCGAGCAGTACTTC
.	TRBJ2-7	TRBV6-1	.	CASSGAASSYEQYF	TGTGCCAGCAGTGGGGCGGCGAGCTCCTACGAGCAGTACTTC
few	TRBJ1-1	TRBV6-5	.	CASSYRAGLNTEAFF	TGTGCCAGCAGTTATCGGGCGGGGCTGAACACTGAAGCTTTCTTT
few	TRBJ2-5	TRBV12-3/TRBV12-4	TRBD1	CASSPPGGSQETQYF	TGTGCCAGCAGTCCACCAGGGGGTTCCCAAGAGACCCAGTACTTC
many	TRBJ2-5	TRBV2	.	CASSDYQGGKETQYF	TGTGCCAGCAGTGACTACCAGGGGGGCAAAGAGACCCAGTACTTC
many	TRBJ2-7	TRBV25-1	TRBD2	CASSGSGSPYEQYF	TGTGCCAGCAGTGGAAGCGGGAGCCCCTACGAGCAGTACTTC
.	TRBJ1-4	TRBV4-1	.	CASSQVQGTGLHATNEKLFF	TGCGCCAGCAGCCAGGTACAGGGAACGGGGCTTCATGCAACTAATGAAAAACTGTTTTTT
many	TRBJ1-4	TRBV14	TRBD1	CASSARTGGGEKLFF	TGTGCCAGCAGCGCGCGGACAGGGGGTGGTGAAAAACTGTTTTTT
few	TRBJ1-5	TRBV3-1	TRBD1	CASSQVPGTGQPQHF	TGTGCCAGCAGCCAAGTCCCCGGGACAGGACAGCCCCAGCATTTT
.	TRBJ2-2	TRBV19	.	CASSITRSGFF	TGTGCCAGTAGTATTACTCGGTCGGGGTTTTTT
few	TRBJ2-2	TRBV7-8	TRBD2	CASSLLLRGTGELFF	TGTGCCAGCAGCCTCCTCCTGCGGGGGACCGGGGAGCTGTTTTTT
.	TRBJ1-3	TRBV10-3	.	CASRSIGRENTIYF	TGTGCCAGCAGGTCAATAGGTCGAGAAAACACCATATATTTT
.	TRBJ2-2	TRBV7-2	.	CASSFHWQGYPNTGELFF	TGTGCCAGCAGCTTTCATTGGCAGGGATACCCGAACACCGGGGAGCTGTTTTTT
many	TRBJ2-7	TRBV15	TRBD2	CATSKRDGYEQYF	TGTGCCACGAGCAAGCGGGATGGGTACGAGCAGTACTTC
.	TRBJ2-7	TRBV10-2	.	CASSQDLGGTASYEQYF	TGTGCCAGCAGCCAAGATTTGGGCGGGACAGCATCCTACGAGCAGTACTTC
.	TRBJ1-4	TRBV9	.	CASSVGADTASDNEKLFF	TGTGCCAGCAGCGTAGGGGCGGACACAGCTTCTGATAATGAAAAACTGTTTTTT
few	TRBJ1-4	TRBV6-5	.	CASSWRGEEKLFF	TGTGCCAGCAGTTGGAGGGGAGAGGAAAAACTGTTTTTT
many	TRBJ2-7	TRBV4-1	TRBD1	CASSEGGQFEQYF	TGCGCCAGCAGCGAAGGGGGACAGTTCGAGCAGTACTTC
many	TRBJ1-5	TRBV2	TRBD1	CASRLQGAKSNQPQHF	TGTGCCAGCAGATTACAGGGGGCAAAGAGCAATCAGCCCCAGCATTTT
few	TRBJ1-1	TRBV20-1	.	CSAPNTPGANTEAFF	TGCAGTGCTCCCAACACCCCAGGGGCCAACACTGAAGCTTTCTTT
many	TRBJ2-7	TRBV7-2	.	CASSLGPQVPYEQYF	TGTGCCAGCAGCTTAGGTCCCCAGGTCCCCTACGAGCAGTACTTC
.	TRBJ2-7	TRBV20-1	.	CSAARYGGPDEQYF	TGCAGTGCCGCAAGGTACGGAGGGCCGGACGAGCAGTACTTC
.	TRBJ1-5	TRBV7-2	.	CASSLTSQNRPQHF	TGTGCCAGCAGCTTGACTTCGCAAAATCGGCCCCAGCATTTT
many	TRBJ2-5	TRBV2	TRBD2	CASTPGLAGLETQYF	TGTGCCAGCACCCCGGGACTAGCGGGATTAGAGACCCAGTACTTC
many	TRBJ2-2	TRBV24-1	.	CATSDLRAGELFF	TGTGCCACCAGTGATTTGAGGGCCGGGGAGCTGTTTTTT
many	TRBJ2-7	TRBV4-3	.	CASSQDFIRGLAAYEQYF	TGCGCCAGCAGCCAAGATTTCATCCGTGGGCTGGCTGCCTACGAGCAGTACTTC
once	TRBJ2-2	TRBV6-6	.	CASSYFIGTQNTGELFF	TGTGCCAGCAGTTACTTCATCGGGACCCAGAACACCGGGGAGCTGTTTTTT
many	TRBJ1-6	TRBV4-2	TRBD1	CASSQDSGQGGSPLHF	TGTGCCAGCAGCCAAGATTCGGGACAGGGGGGTTCACCCCTCCACTTT
few	TRBJ2-7	TRBV5-1	.	CASARHGGNEQYF	TGCGCCAGCGCCCGCCACGGGGGTAACGAGCAGTACTTC
.	TRBJ2-5	TRBV29-1	TRBD1	CSVDETGESETQYF	TGCAGCGTTGATGAGACAGGGGAGTCGGAGACCCAGTACTTC
.	TRBJ2-7	TRBV7-2	.	CASSSPGRTYEQCF	TGTGCCAGCAGCAGTCCGGGACGGACCTACGAGCAGTGCTTC
many	TRBJ1-2	TRBV9	TRBD1	CASSVDGQGAVYGYTF	TGTGCCAGCAGCGTAGACGGACAGGGGGCTGTTTATGGCTACACCTTC
many	TRBJ1-3	TRBV20-1	TRBD1	CSATTGGGGNTIYF	TGCAGTGCAACGACAGGGGGCGGTGGAAACACCATATATTTT
few	TRBJ2-5	TRBV20-1	.	CSARVLGGAAPETQYF	TGCAGTGCTAGAGTCTTAGGGGGAGCCGCCCCAGAGACCCAGTACTTC
.	TRBJ2-7	TRBV7-2	TRBD2	CASNSRRGGQAPGEQYF	TGTGCCAGCAACTCTAGAAGGGGAGGGCAAGCCCCTGGGGAGCAGTACTTC
.	TRBJ2-5	TRBV11-2	TRBD2	CASSSIAGGETQYF	TGTGCCAGCAGCTCTATAGCGGGGGGGGAGACCCAGTACTTC
.	TRBJ1-5	TRBV7-8	.	CASSWRGGTSNQPQHF	TGTGCCAGCAGCTGGAGGGGGGGGACTAGCAATCAGCCCCAGCATTTT
few	TRBJ1-3	TRBV5-1	.	CASRSSTSSGNTIYF	TGCGCCAGCAGATCTAGCACGAGCTCTGGAAACACCATATATTTT